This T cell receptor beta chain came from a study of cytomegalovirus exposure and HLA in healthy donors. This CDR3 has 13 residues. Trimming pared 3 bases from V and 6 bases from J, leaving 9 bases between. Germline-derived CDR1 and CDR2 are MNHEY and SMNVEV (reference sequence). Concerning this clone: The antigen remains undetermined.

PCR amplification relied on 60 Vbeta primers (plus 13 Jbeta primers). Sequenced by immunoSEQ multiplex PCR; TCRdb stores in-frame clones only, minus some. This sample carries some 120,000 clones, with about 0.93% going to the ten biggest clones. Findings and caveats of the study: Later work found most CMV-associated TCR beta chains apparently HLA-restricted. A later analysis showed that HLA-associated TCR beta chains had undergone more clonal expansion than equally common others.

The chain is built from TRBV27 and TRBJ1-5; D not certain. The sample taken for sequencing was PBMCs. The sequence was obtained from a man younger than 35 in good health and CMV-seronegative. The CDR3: CASSFGFGQPQHF. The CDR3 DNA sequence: TGTGCCAGCAGTTTCGGTTTCGGTCAGCCCCAGCATTTT.